These 6 T cell receptor beta chains originate from one sample sequenced in a study of blood T cell repertoires in COVID-19 (TCRdb year 2020). Library preparation was by the immunoSEQ multiplex PCR assay. Imported from immuneACCESS, the table was reduced by TCRdb to in-frame sequences with V and J called. These copies leave out some clones; in studies compared against another copy, an unresolved V gene accounts for under half, and the cause of the remainder is not known. The sample table contains around 290,000 clones; only one count was recorded for approximately 86% of them. In total, the top ten clones hold under 3% of the sample. The specimen sequenced was PBMCs or T cells enriched from blood (not recorded which). All receptors derive from a woman aged 18-35 years who had recovered from COVID-19.

The V and J genes are TRBV27 and TRBJ1-2; TRBD1 might be the D (6 bases). The CDR3 covers 13 residues. Between the trimmed V and J ends, which lost 5 bases and 8 bases, there was a span of 15 bases. Germline CDR1 is MNHEY and CDR2 is SMNVEV (reference sequence). The CDR3 nucleotides are TGTGCCAGCAGTAGATTGGGGGCGGAGGGCTACACCTTC. It codes for CASSRLGAEGYTF.

As to this clone: In the same sample, other DNA sequences code for this CDR3. The chain employs TRBV6-5 and TRBJ2-2, with no clear D. CDR1 is MNHEY and CDR2 is SVGAGI in the germline V gene. The CDR3 extends over 14 amino acids. V was cut by 6 bases and J by 0 bases, with 8 bases left in between. CDR3 region: CASRYTANTGELFF. For the CDR3, the DNA is TGTGCCAGCAGGTACACAGCGAACACCGGGGAGCTGTTTTTT.

This chain joins TRBV19 and TRBJ1-1, with D hard to call. Germline V CDR1 and CDR2: LNHDA, SQIVND (reference sequence). Trimming removed 5 bases at V and 4 bases at J, with 14 bases between. The length of the CDR3 is 14 residues. CDR3 bases: TGTGCCAGTAGTCAAACGAGGGTGAGCACTGAAGCTTTCTTT. It codes for CASSQTRVSTEAFF.

The rearrangement links TRBV6-1 to TRBJ1-3; D may be TRBD1 (6 bases). CDR3 length equals 14 residues. Germline V gene sequence: CDR1 MNHNS, CDR2 SASEGT. Trimming removed 8 bases from V and 4 bases from J, with 15 bases in between. The CDR3, as DNA: TGTGCCAGCCAAGAGGCAGGGGACGGAAACACCATATATTTT. It translates to CASQEAGDGNTIYF.

The chain joins TRBV30 to TRBJ2-3, with TRBD2 matching 7 bases. Germline V lookup: CDR1 GTSNPN, CDR2 SVGIG (reference sequence). The CDR3 has 12 amino acids. V shed 1 base, J shed 5 bases, and the junction held 0 bases outside the gene matches. The CDR3 nucleotides read TGTGCCTGGAGTGCGGGGGGAGATACGCAGTATTTT. Its protein product is CAWSAGGDTQYF. Drawing the rest from reference TRBV30 and TRBJ2-3, the complete variable domain is SQTIHQWPATLVQPVGSPLSLECTVEGTSNPNLYWYRQAAGRGLQLLFYSVGIGQISSEVPQNLSASRPQDRQFILSSKKLLLSDSGFYLCAWSAGGDTQYFGPGTRLTVL.

This chain uses TRBV4-1 with TRBJ1-5; the match to TRBD1 covers 8 bases. V shed 1 base and J 0 bases; nucleotides not matched to a gene: 8. This CDR3 spans 18 amino acids. The germline V gene encodes CDR1 MGHRA and CDR2 YSYEKL. For the CDR3, the DNA is TGCGCCAGCAGCCAAGGTACAGGGGGTTATTATAGCAATCAGCCCCAGCATTTT. Protein product: CASSQGTGGYYSNQPQHF.